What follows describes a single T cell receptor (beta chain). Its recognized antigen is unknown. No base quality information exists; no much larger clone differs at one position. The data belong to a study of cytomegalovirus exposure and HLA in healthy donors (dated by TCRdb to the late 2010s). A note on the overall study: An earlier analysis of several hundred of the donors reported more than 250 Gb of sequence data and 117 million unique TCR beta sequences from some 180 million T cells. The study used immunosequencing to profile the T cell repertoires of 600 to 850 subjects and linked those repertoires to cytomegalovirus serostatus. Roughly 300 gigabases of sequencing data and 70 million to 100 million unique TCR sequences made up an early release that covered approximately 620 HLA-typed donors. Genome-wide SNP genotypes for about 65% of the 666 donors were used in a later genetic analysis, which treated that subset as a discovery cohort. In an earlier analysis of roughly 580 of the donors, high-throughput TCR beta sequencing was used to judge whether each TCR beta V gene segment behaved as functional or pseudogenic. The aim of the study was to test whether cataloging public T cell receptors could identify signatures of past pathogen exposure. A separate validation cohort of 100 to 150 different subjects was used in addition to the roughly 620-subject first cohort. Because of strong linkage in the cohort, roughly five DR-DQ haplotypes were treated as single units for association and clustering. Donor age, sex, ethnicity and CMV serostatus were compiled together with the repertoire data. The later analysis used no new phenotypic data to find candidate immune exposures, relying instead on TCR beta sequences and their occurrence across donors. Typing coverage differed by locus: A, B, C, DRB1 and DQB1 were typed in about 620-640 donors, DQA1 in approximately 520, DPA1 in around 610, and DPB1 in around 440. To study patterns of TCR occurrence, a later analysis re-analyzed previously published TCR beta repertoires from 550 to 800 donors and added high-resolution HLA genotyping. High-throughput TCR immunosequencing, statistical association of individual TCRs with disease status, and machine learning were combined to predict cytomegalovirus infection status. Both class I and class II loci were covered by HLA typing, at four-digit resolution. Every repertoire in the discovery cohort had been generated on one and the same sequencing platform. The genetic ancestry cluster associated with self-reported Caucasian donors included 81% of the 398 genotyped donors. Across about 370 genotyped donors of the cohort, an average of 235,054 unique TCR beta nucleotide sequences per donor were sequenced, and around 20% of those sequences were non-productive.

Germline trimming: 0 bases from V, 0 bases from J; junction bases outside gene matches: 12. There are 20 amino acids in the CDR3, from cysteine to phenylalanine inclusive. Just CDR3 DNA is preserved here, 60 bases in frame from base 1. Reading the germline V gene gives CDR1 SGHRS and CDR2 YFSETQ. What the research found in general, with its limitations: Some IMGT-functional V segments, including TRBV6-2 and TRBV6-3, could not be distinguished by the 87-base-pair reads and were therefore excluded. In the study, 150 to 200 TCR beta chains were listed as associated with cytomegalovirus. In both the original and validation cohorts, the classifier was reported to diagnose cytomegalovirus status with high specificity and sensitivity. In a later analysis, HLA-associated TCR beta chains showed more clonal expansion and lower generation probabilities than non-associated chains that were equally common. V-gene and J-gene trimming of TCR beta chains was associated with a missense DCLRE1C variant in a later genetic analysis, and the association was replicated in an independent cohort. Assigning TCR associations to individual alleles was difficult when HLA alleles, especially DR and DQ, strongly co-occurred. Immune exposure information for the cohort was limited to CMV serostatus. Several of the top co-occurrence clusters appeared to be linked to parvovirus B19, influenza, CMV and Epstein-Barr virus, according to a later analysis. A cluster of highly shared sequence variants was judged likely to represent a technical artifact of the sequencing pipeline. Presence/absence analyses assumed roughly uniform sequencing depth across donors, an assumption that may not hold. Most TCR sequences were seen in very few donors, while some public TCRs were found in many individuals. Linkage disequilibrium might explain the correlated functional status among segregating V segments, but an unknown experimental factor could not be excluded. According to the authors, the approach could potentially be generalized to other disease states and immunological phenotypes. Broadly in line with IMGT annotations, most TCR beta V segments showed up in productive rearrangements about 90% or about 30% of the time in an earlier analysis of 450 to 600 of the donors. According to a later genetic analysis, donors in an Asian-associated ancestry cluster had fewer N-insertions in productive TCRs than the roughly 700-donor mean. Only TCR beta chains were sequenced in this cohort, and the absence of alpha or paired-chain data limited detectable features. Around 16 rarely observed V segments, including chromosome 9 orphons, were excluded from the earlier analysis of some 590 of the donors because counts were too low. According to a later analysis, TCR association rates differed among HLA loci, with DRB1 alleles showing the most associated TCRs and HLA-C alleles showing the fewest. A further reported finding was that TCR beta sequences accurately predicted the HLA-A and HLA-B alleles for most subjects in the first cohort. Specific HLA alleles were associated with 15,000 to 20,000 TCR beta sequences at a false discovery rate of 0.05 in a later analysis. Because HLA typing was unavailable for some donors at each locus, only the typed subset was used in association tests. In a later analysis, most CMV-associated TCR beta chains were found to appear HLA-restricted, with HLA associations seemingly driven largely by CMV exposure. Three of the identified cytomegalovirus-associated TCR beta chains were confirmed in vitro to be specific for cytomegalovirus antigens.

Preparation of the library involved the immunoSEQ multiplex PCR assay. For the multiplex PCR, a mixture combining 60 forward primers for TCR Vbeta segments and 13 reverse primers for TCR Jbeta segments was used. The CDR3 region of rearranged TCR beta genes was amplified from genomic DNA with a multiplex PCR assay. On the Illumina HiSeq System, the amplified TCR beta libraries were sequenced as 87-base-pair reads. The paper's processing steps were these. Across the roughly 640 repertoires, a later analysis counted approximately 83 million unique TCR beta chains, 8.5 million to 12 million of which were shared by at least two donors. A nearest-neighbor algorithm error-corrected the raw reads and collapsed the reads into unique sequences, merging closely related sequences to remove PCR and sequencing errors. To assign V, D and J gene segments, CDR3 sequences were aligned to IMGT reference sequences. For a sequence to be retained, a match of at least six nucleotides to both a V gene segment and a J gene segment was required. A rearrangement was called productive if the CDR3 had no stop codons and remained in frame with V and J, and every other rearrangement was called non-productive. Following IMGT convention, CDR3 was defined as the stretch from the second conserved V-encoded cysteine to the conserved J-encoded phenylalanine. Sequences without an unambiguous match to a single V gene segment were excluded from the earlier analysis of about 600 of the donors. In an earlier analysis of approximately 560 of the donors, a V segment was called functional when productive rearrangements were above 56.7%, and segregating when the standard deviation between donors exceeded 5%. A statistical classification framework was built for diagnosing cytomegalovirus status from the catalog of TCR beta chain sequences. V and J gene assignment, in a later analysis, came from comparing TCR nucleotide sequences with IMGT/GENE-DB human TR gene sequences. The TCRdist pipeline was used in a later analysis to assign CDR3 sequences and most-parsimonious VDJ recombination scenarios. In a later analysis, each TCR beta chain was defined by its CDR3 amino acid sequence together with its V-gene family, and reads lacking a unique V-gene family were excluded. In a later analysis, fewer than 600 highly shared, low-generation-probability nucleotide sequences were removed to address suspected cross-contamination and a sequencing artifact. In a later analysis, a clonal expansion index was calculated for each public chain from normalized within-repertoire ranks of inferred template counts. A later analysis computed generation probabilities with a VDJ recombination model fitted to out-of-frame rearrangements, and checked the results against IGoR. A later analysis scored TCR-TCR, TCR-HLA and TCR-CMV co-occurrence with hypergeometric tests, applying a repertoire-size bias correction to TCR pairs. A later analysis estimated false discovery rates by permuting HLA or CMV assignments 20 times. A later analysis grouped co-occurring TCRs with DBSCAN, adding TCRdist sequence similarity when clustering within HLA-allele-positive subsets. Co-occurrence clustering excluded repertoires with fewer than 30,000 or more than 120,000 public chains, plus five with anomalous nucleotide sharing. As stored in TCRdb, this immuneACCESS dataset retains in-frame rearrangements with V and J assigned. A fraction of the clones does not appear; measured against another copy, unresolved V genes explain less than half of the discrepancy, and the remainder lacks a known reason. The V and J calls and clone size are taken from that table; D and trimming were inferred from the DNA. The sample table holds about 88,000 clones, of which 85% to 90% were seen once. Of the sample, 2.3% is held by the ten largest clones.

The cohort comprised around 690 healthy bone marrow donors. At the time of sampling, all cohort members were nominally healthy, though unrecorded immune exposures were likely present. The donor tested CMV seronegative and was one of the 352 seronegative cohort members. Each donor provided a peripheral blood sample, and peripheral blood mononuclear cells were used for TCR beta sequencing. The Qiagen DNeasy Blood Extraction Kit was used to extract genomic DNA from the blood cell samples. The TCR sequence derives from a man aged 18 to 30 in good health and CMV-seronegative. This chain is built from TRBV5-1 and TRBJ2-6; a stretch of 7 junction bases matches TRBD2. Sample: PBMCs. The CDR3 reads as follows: CASSLVPAGVPSSGANVLTF. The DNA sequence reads TGCGCCAGCAGCTTGGTTCCGGCGGGAGTTCCCAGCTCTGGGGCCAACGTCCTGACTTTC.